Here is one T cell receptor beta chain with its context. Its specificity is not known. Using immunoSEQ multiplex PCR, the repertoire was profiled, and TCRdb retains in-frame clones only, with some absent. The sample consists of fewer than 30,000 clones, 90% of them appearing once. The sample originates from a study of monozygotic twins with cystic fibrosis. Overall study context: With about 16 PCR cycles, barcoded libraries came from roughly 3 micrograms of fragmented DNA.

Findings of the study overall: Shared CDR3 numbers were not associated with age, concordance or severity. Monozygotic CF twin pairs shared significantly more nucleotide-identical clonotypes than unrelated CF individuals did.

This sequence originates from a girl aged 2-10 years with cystic fibrosis. What was sequenced was blood.

As DNA, the CDR3 is TGTGCCAGCGGGAGGGCTACTCACCGACCTAGCGAGCAGTACTTC. Amino acid sequence: CASGRATHRPSEQYF. The rearrangement uses TRBV27 and TRBJ2-7; 7 bases align to TRBD2. Looked up from germline, CDR1 is MNHEY and CDR2 is SMNVEV (reference sequence). This CDR3 is 15 amino acids long. V lost 8 bases, J lost 6 bases, and 16 bases stayed unmatched.